This TCR beta chain was observed in a study of PD-L1 blockade in urothelial cancer. Overall study context: Atezolizumab was started by patients in 2014 at 1,200 mg intravenously every 3 weeks.

V dropped 0 bases and J dropped 5; count of bases not matched to a gene: 5. Germline V gives CDR1 SGHRS, CDR2 YFSETQ. This CDR3 contains 14 residues. The repertoire was sequenced with immunoSEQ multiplex PCR; TCRdb's copy has only in-frame clones and lacks some. Of 35,000 or so clones detected, around 83% appear once; the ten largest clones hold roughly a sixth. This chain links TRBV5-1 with TRBJ2-7; TRBD1 aligns across 7 bases. The material was PBMCs, obtained around atezolizumab (anti-PD-L1) treatment. This clonotype was obtained from a man aged 55 to 70 with urothelial cancer. The CDR3 bases are TGCGCCAGCAGCTTGGAGGGGGCGGACCACGAGCAGTACTTC. It translates to CASSLEGADHEQYF. Complete variable domain (other parts from reference TRBV5-1 and TRBJ2-7): KAGVTQTPRYLIKTRGQQVTLSCSPISGHRSVSWYQQTPGQGLQFLFEYFSETQRNKGNFPGRFSGRQFSNSRSEMNVSTLELGDSALYLCASSLEGADHEQYFGPGTRLTVT.